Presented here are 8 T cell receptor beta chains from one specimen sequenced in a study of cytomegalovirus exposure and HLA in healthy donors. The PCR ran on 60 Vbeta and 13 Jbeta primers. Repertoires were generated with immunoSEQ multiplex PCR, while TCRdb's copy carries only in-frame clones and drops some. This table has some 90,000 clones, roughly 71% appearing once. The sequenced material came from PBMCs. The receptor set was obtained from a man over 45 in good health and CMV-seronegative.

CDR3 nucleotides: TGTGCCTGGAGTGTACTTGGTGACAGGGTAGTTGGAGCTTTCTTT. Amino acids: CAWSVLGDRVVGAFF. The chain combines TRBV30 with TRBJ1-1, with TRBD1 identical over 7 bases. The CDR3 runs to 15 residues. Germline loops: CDR1 GTSNPN, CDR2 SVGIG (reference sequence). The trim removed 0 bases at V and 10 bases at J, leaving 14 bases unmatched.

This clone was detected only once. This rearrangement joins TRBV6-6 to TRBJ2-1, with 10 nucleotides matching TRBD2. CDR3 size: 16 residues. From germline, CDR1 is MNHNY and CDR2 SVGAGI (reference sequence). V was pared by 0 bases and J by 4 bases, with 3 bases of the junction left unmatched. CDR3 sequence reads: CASSYSASGGYNEQFF. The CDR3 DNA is TGTGCCAGCAGTTACTCGGCTAGCGGGGGTTACAATGAGCAGTTCTTC.

The CDR3 protein is CASSVGQGLLPPYGYTF. Written as DNA, the CDR3 is TGTGCCAGCAGCGTAGGGCAGGGGTTACTCCCCCCCTATGGCTACACCTTC. The J gene is TRBJ1-2, the V gene TRBV9, with D possibly matching TRBD1 (6 bases). V was pared by 0 bases and J by 4 bases, with 19 bases between. CDR1 is SGDLS, CDR2 YYNGEE, per germline. This CDR3 is built from 17 residues.

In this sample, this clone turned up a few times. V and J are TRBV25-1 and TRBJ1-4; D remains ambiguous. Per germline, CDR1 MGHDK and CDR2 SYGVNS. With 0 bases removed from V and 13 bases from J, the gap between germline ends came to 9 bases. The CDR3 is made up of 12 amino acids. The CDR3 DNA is TGTGCCAGCAGTGAATACGGGGAATCACTGTTTTTT. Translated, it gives CASSEYGESLFF.

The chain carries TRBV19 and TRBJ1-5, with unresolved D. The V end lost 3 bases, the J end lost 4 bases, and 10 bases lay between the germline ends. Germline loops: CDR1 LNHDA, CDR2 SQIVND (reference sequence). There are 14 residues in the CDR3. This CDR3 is CASSILGRNQPQHF. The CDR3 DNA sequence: TGTGCCAGTAGTATCTTGGGGAGGAATCAGCCCCAGCATTTT. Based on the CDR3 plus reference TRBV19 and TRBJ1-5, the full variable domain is DGGITQSPKYLFRKEGQNVTLSCEQNLNHDAMYWYRQDPGQGLRLIYYSQIVNDFQKGDIAEGYSVSREKKESFPLTVTSAQKNPTAFYLCASSILGRNQPQHFGDGTRLSIL.

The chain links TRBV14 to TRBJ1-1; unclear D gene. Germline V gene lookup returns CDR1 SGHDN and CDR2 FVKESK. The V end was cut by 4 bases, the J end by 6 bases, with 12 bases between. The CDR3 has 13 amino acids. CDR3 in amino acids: CASSLFEGSEAFF. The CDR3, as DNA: TGTGCCAGCAGCCTATTTGAGGGATCTGAAGCTTTCTTT.

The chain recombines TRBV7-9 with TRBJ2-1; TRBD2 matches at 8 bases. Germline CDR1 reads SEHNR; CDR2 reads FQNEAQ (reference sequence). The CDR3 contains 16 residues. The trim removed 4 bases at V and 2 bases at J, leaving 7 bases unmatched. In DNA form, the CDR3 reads TGTGCCAGCAGCTCGGCAAGCGGGGGACCCTACAATGAGCAGTTCTTC. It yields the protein CASSSASGGPYNEQFF.

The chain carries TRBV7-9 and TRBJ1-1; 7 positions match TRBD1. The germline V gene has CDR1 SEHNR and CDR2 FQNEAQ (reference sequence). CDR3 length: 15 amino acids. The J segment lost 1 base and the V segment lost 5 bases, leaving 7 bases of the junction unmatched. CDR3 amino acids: CASSPTGSGNTEAFF. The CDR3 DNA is TGTGCCAGCAGCCCGACAGGGTCCGGGAACACTGAAGCTTTCTTT.